This passage covers 8 T cell receptor beta chains from one sample sequenced in a study of cytomegalovirus exposure and HLA in healthy donors. This PCR relied on a set of 60 Vbeta primers and 13 Jbeta primers. Assay used: immunoSEQ multiplex PCR; TCRdb lists only in-frame clones, some missing. The sample has about 190,000 clones, roughly 80% seen once. Input material: PBMCs. Every receptor here comes from a woman in her late teens or twenties in good health and CMV-seronegative.

The chain couples TRBV23-1 to TRBJ2-7, with 7 bases matching TRBD1. TRBV23-1 counts as an open reading frame of uncertain function. The CDR3 is made up of 16 amino acids. With V trimmed by 3 bases and J by 4 bases, 12 bases remained unmatched. CDR3 sequence: CASSQSGQVLRYEQYV. CDR3 DNA sequence: TGCGCCAGCAGTCAGTCCGGACAGGTCCTCCGGTACGAGCAGTACGTC.

The chain combines TRBV4-3 with TRBJ1-3; 7 positions match TRBD1. Germline-derived CDR1 and CDR2 are LGHNA and YSLEER. Trimming removed 5 bases from V and 0 bases from J; junction bases left unmatched: 4. CDR3 length: 15 amino acids. The CDR3 nucleotides read TGCGCCAGCAGCACGGGACAGACCTCTGGAAACACCATATATTTT. Its protein is CASSTGQTSGNTIYF.

On this clone: The junction departs from the called germline gene at one end, perhaps through a read error. The chain carries TRBV11-2 and TRBJ1-1, with unresolved D. The CDR3 consists of 13 residues. Germline CDR1 SGHAT, CDR2 FQNNGV. The DNA of the CDR3 is TGTGCCAGCGGTGGCAGGATGAACAATGAAGCTTTCTTT. Its translation: CASGGRMNNEAFF.

The genes are TRBV5-4 and TRBJ2-7; D may be TRBD2 (5 bases). Germline CDR1 is SGHNT and CDR2 is YYREEE (reference sequence). This CDR3 has 14 residues. With 3 bases removed from V and 3 bases from J, the gap between germline ends came to 13 bases. The chain's CDR3 is CASSYEDSVYEQYF. CDR3 sequence (DNA): TGTGCCAGCAGCTACGAGGACTCTGTCTACGAGCAGTACTTC. Based on the CDR3 plus reference TRBV5-4 and TRBJ2-7, the full variable domain is ETGVTQSPTHLIKTRGQQVTLRCSSQSGHNTVSWYQQALGQGPQFIFQYYREEENGRGNFPPRFSGLQFPNYSSELNVNALELDDSALYLCASSYEDSVYEQYFGPGTRLTVT.

J is TRBJ2-7 and V is TRBV21-1; the DNA was not used to check the table's D call, TRBD2. TRBV21-1 is a pseudogene. This CDR3 is built from 16 residues. The CDR3 protein is CASSKPGLHSPYEQYV. In nucleotides, the CDR3 is TGTGCCAGCAGCAAACCGGGACTCCACTCTCCCTACGAGCAGTACGTC.

V gene TRBV28 combines with J gene TRBJ1-5; 10 nucleotides align to TRBD1. CDR1 and CDR2 (germline): MDHEN, SYDVKM. This CDR3 contains 15 residues. The V and J ends lost 7 bases and 7 bases, in that order; junction bases with no gene match: 10. The CDR3 region has the DNA TGTGCCAGCATAAGACAGGGGGCGACGTGGCAGCCCCAGCATTTT. Protein sequence: CASIRQGATWQPQHF. Variable domain in full (rest from reference TRBV28 and TRBJ1-5): DVKVTQSSRYLVKRTGEKVFLECVQDMDHENMFWYRQDPGLGLRLIYFSYDVKMKEKGDIPEGYSVSREKKERFSLILESASTNQTSMYLCASIRQGATWQPQHFGDGTRLSIL.

The CDR3 spells CSTPEAFF. Here the CDR3 DNA reads TGCAGCACTCCTGAAGCTTTCTTT. The chain is built from TRBV20-1 and TRBJ1-1; unclear D gene. Germline V gene data show CDR1 as DFQATT and CDR2 as SNEGSKA (reference sequence). This CDR3 region has 8 residues.

V usage is TRBV4-1 and J usage is TRBJ1-6; 7 positions match TRBD1. CDR1 and CDR2 from the germline V gene are MGHRA and YSYEKL. The CDR3 consists of 18 residues. Trimming took 0 bases from V and 3 from J; bases not matched to a gene: 8. This CDR3 reads CASSQERATGLYNSPLHF. The DNA of the CDR3 is TGCGCCAGCAGCCAAGAAAGGGCGACAGGGCTCTATAATTCACCCCTCCACTTT.